This T cell receptor (beta chain) was recovered during a study of T cells in Graves' hyperthyroidism and ophthalmopathy. Notes on the study in general: The model made its ophthalmopathy prediction, and onset followed a median 6.5 months later.

With respect to this clonotype: The antigen remains undetermined.

Regions amplified from RNA transcripts were the TCR beta CDR3 regions. First-round RT-PCR with HTBI primers amplified the TCR CDR3 region. Via MiXCR, TCRdb re-called the multiplex PCR reads, giving one row per CDR3 protein. Of about 500,000 distinct CDR3 sequences listed, around 15% are singletons. CDR3 size: 14 residues. The J segment lost 3 bases and the V segment lost 3 bases, leaving 1 base of the junction unmatched. From germline, CDR1 is SEHNR and CDR2 FQNEAQ (reference sequence). It was considered stable Graves' hyperthyroidism when ophthalmopathy did not progress within 18 months. The TCR comes from a woman aged 18 to 35 with Graves' hyperthyroidism. The source material was blood. The chain employs TRBV7-9 and TRBJ2-5; 10 bases fit TRBD2. The CDR3 region has the DNA TGTGCCAGCAGCTTCACTAGCGGGAAAGAGACCCAGTACTTC. This sequence encodes CASSFTSGKETQYF.